Presented here are 14 T cell receptor beta chains from one specimen sequenced in a study of T cells in Graves' hyperthyroidism and ophthalmopathy. Amplification targeted TCR beta CDR3 regions from RNA transcripts. The HTBI set primed first-round TCR CDR3 RT-PCR. In TCRdb, the multiplex PCR reads were re-called with MiXCR into one record per CDR3 protein. The data hold fewer than 400,000 distinct CDR3 sequences, with 25% observed a single time. The specimen sequenced was blood. The receptors derive from a man in his fifties or sixties with Graves' hyperthyroidism.

This clonotype appeared many times. The V and J genes are TRBV3-1 and TRBJ2-7; 7 bases are a match to TRBD2. CDR1 is LGHDT and CDR2 is YNNKEL in the germline V gene (reference sequence). With V trimmed by 4 bases and J by 1 base, 13 bases remained unmatched. The CDR3 has 17 residues. The CDR3 loop reads CASSPKLGGSGSYEQYF. Here the CDR3 DNA reads TGTGCCAGCAGCCCAAAGTTGGGCGGGAGCGGTTCCTACGAGCAGTACTTC.

V is TRBV28 and J is TRBJ1-5; TRBD1 is a possible D gene (6 bases). Trimming took 9 bases from V and 4 from J, leaving 19 bases between them. The CDR3 sequence is 15 residues long. The V gene's germline CDR1 is MDHEN and CDR2 SYDVKM. The CDR3 sequence: CASFPGAGRNQPQHF. The CDR3 DNA sequence: TGTGCCAGTTTCCCAGGGGCAGGGAGGAATCAGCCCCAGCATTTT.

For this clonotype: Compared with germline, one end of the junction differs, possibly owing to a read error. V and J are TRBV28 and TRBJ2-5; 10 bases are shared with TRBD2. CDR3 length equals 13 residues. The germline V gene encodes CDR1 MDHEN and CDR2 SYDVKM. CDR3 sequence reads: CTSSLAGEETQYF. As DNA, the CDR3 is TGTACCAGCAGTCTAGCGGGAGAAGAGACCCAGTACTTC.

V usage is TRBV12-3 or TRBV12-4 and J usage is TRBJ2-7; 10 bases line up with TRBD2. The CDR3 covers 14 residues. V trimming: 7 bases; J trimming: 5 bases; junction bases outside the gene matches: 8. In DNA form, the CDR3 reads TGTGCCAGCACCTCTAGCGGGAGTGACAACGAGCAGTACTTC. This gives the protein CASTSSGSDNEQYF.

The table lists this clonotype with a few counts. The chain employs TRBV2 and TRBJ1-2; D remains unclear. Germline V gene sequence: CDR1 SNHLY, CDR2 FYNNEI. This CDR3 has 14 amino acids. Trimming cost V 4 bases and J 10 bases, with 19 bases left between them. The CDR3 is CASSGEWAWVNYTF. Written as DNA, the CDR3 is TGTGCCAGCAGTGGGGAATGGGCGTGGGTGAACTACACCTTC.

This chain connects TRBV12-3 or TRBV12-4 to TRBJ2-1; D not certain. The CDR3 is made up of 15 amino acids. The V end was cut by 0 bases, the J end by 7 bases, with 13 bases between. The chain's CDR3 is CASSLAFLGHNEQFF. In nucleotides, the CDR3 is TGTGCCAGCAGTTTAGCGTTTCTAGGGCATAATGAGCAGTTCTTC.

This chain joins TRBV24-1 and TRBJ2-2, with D unresolved. The V end was cut by 4 bases, the J end by 6 bases, with 11 bases between. Germline-derived CDR1 and CDR2 are KGHDR and SFDVKD. CDR3 length equals 14 residues. This CDR3 is CATSDPYRPGELFF. CDR3 DNA sequence: TGTGCCACCAGTGACCCCTATCGCCCCGGGGAGCTGTTTTTT.

This clonotype was observed many times. The V gene is TRBV28, the J gene TRBJ1-4; no firm D call. Germline V CDR1 and CDR2: MDHEN, SYDVKM. Trimming pared 5 bases from V and 5 bases from J, leaving 12 bases between. This CDR3 comprises 14 residues. CDR3 in amino acids: CASSPTLWNEKLFF. In nucleotides, the CDR3 is TGTGCCAGCAGTCCGACATTGTGGAATGAAAAACTGTTTTTT.

This chain links TRBV27 with TRBJ2-7, with D possibly matching TRBD1 (6 bases). CDR3 length: 13 residues. Trimming pared 6 bases from V and 0 bases from J, leaving 9 bases between. The germline V gene encodes CDR1 MNHEY and CDR2 SMNVEV (reference sequence). CDR3 bases: TGTGCCAGCAGCCAGGGGCCCTCCTACGAGCAGTACTTC. Translated: CASSQGPSYEQYF.

This clonotype was seen only a few times. This rearrangement joins TRBV4-1 to TRBJ2-1, with 7 bases fitting TRBD2. Germline assignment: CDR1 MGHRA and CDR2 YSYEKL. The trim removed 0 bases at V and 10 bases at J, leaving 6 bases unmatched. The CDR3 is 14 amino acids. The CDR3 is CASSQEGLLLEQFF. The CDR3, as DNA: TGCGCCAGCAGCCAAGAGGGACTACTCTTGGAGCAGTTCTTC.

J is TRBJ2-7 and V is TRBV13; 10 bases match TRBD1. Germline V lookup: CDR1 PRHDT, CDR2 FYEKMQ (reference sequence). This CDR3 spans 14 amino acids. V trimming: 3 bases; J trimming: 6 bases; junction bases outside the gene matches: 5. The CDR3 sequence: CASSFRQGAAEQYF. The CDR3 DNA sequence: TGTGCCAGCAGCTTCCGACAGGGGGCGGCCGAGCAGTACTTC.

The chain links TRBV10-3 to TRBJ1-5; D is perhaps TRBD1 (6 bases). There are 14 residues in the CDR3. Germline V CDR1 and CDR2: ENHRY, SYGVKD. V was pared by 6 bases and J by 9 bases, with 18 bases between. The CDR3 sequence: CAIRPGEPGGPQHF. CDR3 coding DNA: TGTGCCATCAGACCAGGGGAACCCGGCGGGCCCCAGCATTTT.

The sample holds many counts of this clonotype. The chain carries TRBV3-1 and TRBJ2-1, with 8 bases identical to TRBD1. There are 15 residues in the CDR3. Trimming removed 3 bases from V and 4 bases from J; junction bases left unmatched: 5. Germline CDR1 and CDR2: LGHDT and YNNKEL (reference sequence). CDR3 residues: CASSQGQESYNEQFF. Written as DNA, the CDR3 is TGTGCCAGCAGCCAGGGACAGGAATCTTACAATGAGCAGTTCTTC.

This clonotype appeared a few times. This chain connects TRBV10-3 to TRBJ1-1; no firm D call. The V gene's germline CDR1 is ENHRY and CDR2 SYGVKD. The CDR3 consists of 15 residues. V was shortened by 1 base and J by 4 bases, with 13 bases between the two germline ends. CDR3 loop: CAISEFVNYRTEAFF. The CDR3 DNA reads TGTGCCATCAGTGAGTTCGTCAATTATCGCACTGAAGCTTTCTTT.